The rows below give T cell receptor beta chains drawn from one sample of a study of T-cell reconstitution after alpha-beta-depleted transplantation in children. TCRdb re-derived calls from the PCR reads in MiXCR, one entry per CDR3 protein. Here the sample spans some 460,000 distinct CDR3 sequences, 15% to 20% being singletons. The sequenced sample was PBMCs, mostly from graft donor cells, obtained 360 days after TCRalphabeta/CD19-depleted stem cell transplant. The receptors derive from a boy younger than two who had a stem cell transplant for Wiskott-Aldrich syndrome, so the T cells may come from the graft donor. Each CDR3 is given with its conserved first and last residue. A D gene is named only where the DNA matches it firmly. Some rows mark clone size as missing; the rest say once, few, many or name a class of expanded clone.

D gene,V gene,J gene,clone size,CDR3 DNA,CDR3 protein
NA,TRBV6-2/TRBV6-3,TRBJ2-7,NA,TGTGCCAGCAGTTATGTAGTCGGCACCTACGAGCAGTACTTC,CASSYVVGTYEQYF
NA,TRBV5-1,TRBJ2-1,NA,TGCGCCAGCAGCTCCAGGGACCCCTTCGATGAGCAGTTCTTC,CASSSRDPFDEQFF
TRBD2,TRBV12-3/TRBV12-4,TRBJ2-7,NA,TGTGCCAGCAGTTTCGCGCTAGCGGGGGGGAGGCACGAGCAGTACTTC,CASSFALAGGRHEQYF
NA,TRBV7-2,TRBJ2-5,few,TGTGCCAGCAGCTTAAGTTACCGGGTGGCAGAAGAGACCCAGTACTTC,CASSLSYRVAEETQYF
NA,TRBV5-1,TRBJ2-1,NA,TGCGCCAGCAGCTTGCGAATCTCTTTGGGGAATGAGCAGTTCTTC,CASSLRISLGNEQFF
TRBD2,TRBV27,TRBJ2-1,few,TGTGCCAGCACCAGACTAGCGGGGACCTCCTACAATGAGCAGTTCTTC,CASTRLAGTSYNEQFF
TRBD1,TRBV5-6,TRBJ1-6,few,TGTGCCAGCAATAACAGGGGTTCCTATAATTCACCCCTCCACTTT,CASNNRGSYNSPLHF
NA,TRBV6-1,TRBJ2-5,few,TGTGCCAGCAGGCCCCCCGGTACGGACTATCTTGGGGAGACCCAGTACTTC,CASRPPGTDYLGETQYF
TRBD2,TRBV24-1,TRBJ2-3,few,TGTGCCACCAGTGACCCTATCGGGACTAGCGGAGAGATCACAGATACGCAGTATTTT,CATSDPIGTSGEITDTQYF
NA,TRBV5-8,TRBJ2-7,few,TGTGCCAGCACAAGGGGCATTGACTACGAGCAGTACTTC,CASTRGIDYEQYF
NA,TRBV20-1,TRBJ2-1,many,TGCAGTGCTAGGGGTAGCTCGGGCTCCTACAATGAGCAGTTCTTC,CSARGSSGSYNEQFF
NA,TRBV29-1,TRBJ2-2,NA,TGCAGCGTAATGGGGGGGGAGCTGTTTTTT,CSVMGGELFF
TRBD2,TRBV10-3,TRBJ2-7,few,TGTGCCATCAAAGTGGGAGGGCCAAATTACGAGCAGTACTTC,CAIKVGGPNYEQYF
NA,TRBV18,TRBJ2-3,NA,TGTGCCAGCTCACCACCCCCCCCCACAGATACGCAGTATTTT,CASSPPPPTDTQYF
TRBD1,TRBV11-2,TRBJ2-3,NA,TGTGCCAGCAGCTTAGCCTACAGGGGGAGCACAGATACGCAGTATTTT,CASSLAYRGSTDTQYF
TRBD2,TRBV19,TRBJ2-3,NA,TGTGCCAGTAGACCGCGGGGGGCCCGCACAGATACGCAGTATTTT,CASRPRGARTDTQYF
TRBD1,TRBV5-1,TRBJ2-1,NA,TGCGCCAGCAGCGGGGGACAGGTCTCCTACAATGAGCAGTTCTTC,CASSGGQVSYNEQFF
NA,TRBV5-1,TRBJ1-4,NA,TGCGCCAGCAGCTATTATCGGGCTAATGAAAAACTGTTTTTT,CASSYYRANEKLFF
TRBD2,TRBV12-3/TRBV12-4,TRBJ2-7,many,TGTGCCAGCAGTTTACTAGCGGGGACCGGGTCCTACGAGCAGTACTTC,CASSLLAGTGSYEQYF
NA,TRBV12-3/TRBV12-4,TRBJ2-3,NA,TGTGCCAGCAGTCCCCCCCCGTCTAGAGCGGATACGCAGTATTTT,CASSPPPSRADTQYF
NA,TRBV9,TRBJ2-5,NA,TGTGCCAGCAGCGACCCAGGGAGGCAAGAGACCCAGTACTTC,CASSDPGRQETQYF
TRBD2,TRBV5-1,TRBJ2-5,few,TGCGCCAGCAGCTTGAGGACTAGCGGGAGGCAAGAGACCCAGTACTTC,CASSLRTSGRQETQYF
NA,TRBV4-1,TRBJ2-7,few,TGCGCCAGCAGCCAAGATATGGGGAAGATCTTCTACGAGCAGTACTTC,CASSQDMGKIFYEQYF
NA,TRBV27,TRBJ2-7,NA,TGTGCCAGCAGTCTAGATCCAGTATCCTACGAGCAGTACTTC,CASSLDPVSYEQYF
TRBD2,TRBV5-1,TRBJ2-3,few,TGCGCCAGCAGCTTGCCGGCTAGCGGGGTCCTCACAGATACGCAGTATTTT,CASSLPASGVLTDTQYF
TRBD2,TRBV12-3/TRBV12-4,TRBJ2-2,NA,TGTGCCAGCAGTTTAGGGTTAGCGGGAGGGCCGATCGGGGAGCTGTTTTTT,CASSLGLAGGPIGELFF